Sequencing of this T cell receptor (beta chain) was carried out in a study of chemoradiotherapy in HPV16-positive cancers. Turning to the study itself: Candidate HPV-specific clones and shared TCR motifs came from two HPV16-positive patients.

With respect to this clone: The antigen is undetermined.

Study-wide findings and caveats: Candidate HPV-specific clones and E7-related TCR motifs grew in tumor during treatment.

Repertoires were sampled repeatedly during chemoradiotherapy. Measured with immunoSEQ multiplex PCR; TCRdb has only the in-frame clones, and not every one. The top ten hold 4% to 5% of the sample, which has some 70,000 clones, 85% to 90% seen once. V trimming: 2 bases; J trimming: 0 bases; junction bases outside the gene matches: 7. This CDR3 is 16 amino acids long. Germline values: CDR1 SEHNR, CDR2 FQNEAQ (reference sequence). The chain employs TRBV7-9 and TRBJ2-7; 7 nucleotides line up with TRBD1. Specimen: blood, collected from a patient who underwent chemoradiotherapy. This TCR was sampled from a human donor with HPV-associated anogenital cancer. The CDR3 coding sequence is TGTGCCAGCAGCTTAACCGGCACAGGGGACTCCTACGAGCAGTACTTC. Amino acids: CASSLTGTGDSYEQYF.